Listed here are 10 T cell receptor beta chains from one sample, sequenced in a study of memory CD8 T cells in hepatitis C reinfection (TCRdb year 2017). The sample's time point label is to be understood as: late/post reinfection, 12 to 24 weeks after detection. Sorted cells were sequenced directly ex vivo, without in vitro expansion prior to TCR sequencing. Libraries were prepared through the immunoSEQ multiplex PCR assay. TCRdb holds this immuneACCESS table with in-frame rearrangements only. Some clones are missing; in checked studies, unresolved V genes explain under half, and the rest has no known cause. The sample table holds approximately 46,000 clones, of which roughly nine tenths were seen once. Approximately 0.67% of the sample lies in the top ten. Material for sequencing was naive CD8+ T cells sorted from blood. The cell subset or site label here, explained by the study, means: total naive CD8+CD45RO- T cells. The receptors originated from a man between 18 and 29 years old with hepatitis C virus infection.

This chain links TRBV12-5 with TRBJ2-3; tentatively, D is TRBD2 (6 bases). Germline V gene lookup returns CDR1 LGHNT and CDR2 FRNRAP. Trimming cost V 7 bases and J 4 bases, with 9 bases left between them. This CDR3 is built from 12 residues. The CDR3 spells CASELAADTQYF. CDR3 DNA sequence: TGTGCTAGTGAATTAGCGGCAGATACGCAGTATTTT. The full variable domain, rest sourced from reference TRBV12-5 and TRBJ2-3, is DARVTQTPRHKVTEMGQEVTMRCQPILGHNTVFWYRQTMMQGLELLAYFRNRAPLDDSGMPKDRFSAEMPDATLATLKIQPSEPRDSAVYFCASELAADTQYFGPGTRLTVL.

V gene TRBV19 combines with J gene TRBJ2-1; tentatively, D is TRBD2 (6 bases). Trimming cost V 2 bases and J 3 bases, with 14 bases left between them. The CDR3 extends over 16 amino acids. CDR1 and CDR2 from the germline V gene are LNHDA and SQIVND (reference sequence). The CDR3 protein is CASSISAQGGYNEQFF. The CDR3 DNA reads TGTGCCAGTAGTATAAGTGCGCAGGGAGGCTACAATGAGCAGTTCTTC.

This clone has just one count. V usage is TRBV27 and J usage is TRBJ2-3; TRBD2 agrees at 7 bases. CDR1 and CDR2 (germline): MNHEY, SMNVEV (reference sequence). The CDR3 extends over 16 amino acids. V was pared by 3 bases and J by 2 bases, with 8 bases of the junction left unmatched. CDR3 DNA sequence: TGTGCCAGCAGTTTGTCTAGCGGTCCTTTCACAGATACGCAGTATTTT. Protein sequence: CASSLSSGPFTDTQYF.

The chain uses TRBV7-9 and TRBJ1-2; 10 bases match TRBD1. This CDR3 spans 16 amino acids. V lost 1 base to trimming and J lost 6 bases; unmatched junction nucleotides: 8. Looked up from germline, CDR1 is SEHNR and CDR2 is FQNEAQ (reference sequence). CDR3 region: CASSLDSGTGVNGYTF. The CDR3 DNA reads as TGTGCCAGCAGCTTAGATTCCGGGACAGGGGTTAATGGCTACACCTTC.

The genes are TRBV6-1 and TRBJ1-2; tentatively, D is TRBD1 (6 bases). Trimming cost V 10 bases and J 3 bases, with 18 bases left between them. This CDR3 contains 14 residues. Germline loops: CDR1 MNHNS, CDR2 SASEGT. CDR3 protein: CATQDGGHDYGYTF. The CDR3 DNA sequence: TGTGCCACCCAGGACGGGGGGCATGACTATGGCTACACCTTC.

This chain joins TRBV28 and TRBJ2-5; possibly TRBD2 for D (6 bases). Germline V gene sequence: CDR1 MDHEN, CDR2 SYDVKM. The CDR3 is 14 amino acids. With 2 bases removed from V and 4 bases from J, the gap between germline ends came to 11 bases. The CDR3 bases are TGTGCCAGCAGTTTAGGGGGGTTCTTAGAGACCCAGTACTTC. This encodes CASSLGGFLETQYF.

V usage is TRBV15 and J usage is TRBJ2-5, with 8 bases that match TRBD2. The germline CDR1 and CDR2 sequences are LNHNV and YYDKDF (reference sequence). The CDR3 runs 16 residues. V dropped 0 bases and J dropped 4; count of bases not matched to a gene: 7. In DNA form, the CDR3 reads TGTGCCACCAGCAGAGATGTCGGGGGGGCGGTAGAGACCCAGTACTTC. Amino acids: CATSRDVGGAVETQYF.

V gene TRBV16 combines with J gene TRBJ2-1, with D possibly matching TRBD1 (6 bases). Germline V gives CDR1 KGHSY, CDR2 FQNENV. The V gene lost 0 bases and the J gene lost 7 bases, with 16 bases spanning the gap. CDR3 length: 16 residues. As DNA, the CDR3 is TGTGCCAGCAGCCAATCACCGCAGGGGAAGGGAAATGAGCAGTTCTTC. Protein sequence: CASSQSPQGKGNEQFF.

The chain has TRBV27 and TRBJ2-7; TRBD1 might be the D (6 bases). The CDR3 runs to 14 residues. Trimming shortened V by 6 bases and J by 5 bases, and 17 bases separated the two germline ends. Germline CDR1 reads MNHEY; CDR2 reads SMNVEV (reference sequence). CDR3 bases: TGTGCCAGCAGGGACGGACAGAAGTACGACGAGCAGTACTTC. This gives the protein CASRDGQKYDEQYF.

V is TRBV4-2 and J is TRBJ1-2; D gene uncertain. V was clipped by 0 bases and J by 3 bases, with 8 bases between them. The CDR3 has 14 amino acids. The germline CDR1 and CDR2 sequences are LGHNA and YNFKEQ. The CDR3 sequence is CASSQDLPYYGYTF. Here the CDR3 DNA reads TGTGCCAGCAGCCAAGATCTTCCCTACTATGGCTACACCTTC.